This T cell receptor (beta chain) stems from a study of tumor-infiltrating lymphocytes in primary liver carcinoma. The wider study: Staging of the tumors gave T1-T3 N0M0, with widths of roughly 4 to 11 cm.

Relative to its sample, this clonotype is medium-sized (0.01 to 0.1%). Germline CDR1 and CDR2: SGHAT and FQNNGV. The length of the CDR3 is 15 residues. Unmatched junction bases numbered 8, after V lost 6 bases and J lost 8 bases. Unsorted bulk tissue (roughly 19-30 mg) underwent RNA and DNA co-extraction. Resection treated the patients' primary liver carcinoma. Enrolled patients were chronically infected with HBV and treatment-naive. TCR beta cDNA was prepared out of roughly 0.5 ug total RNA by means of a constant-region primer. Three nested multiplex PCR rounds, a slightly modified ARM-PCR method, built the TCR beta libraries. TRBV1-TRBV30 forward primers and a C-beta reverse primer were used in the first two PCR rounds, which each ran for 9 to 10 cycles. TCRdb reanalysed the multiplex PCR reads using MiXCR and keeps one entry per CDR3 protein. This sample carries 75,000 to 80,000 distinct CDR3 sequences, 69% of them seen once, and the ten largest clones take less than 30%.

The chain uses TRBV11-2 and TRBJ2-1; TRBD2 matches 12 bases. The sequence was obtained from a man between 35 and 55 years old with primary liver carcinoma and hepatitis B virus infection. The sequenced sample consisted of tumor-adjacent normal liver tissue. CDR3 amino acids: CASSPLAGGWDEQFF. The CDR3 DNA is TGTGCCAGCAGTCCTCTAGCGGGAGGGTGGGATGAGCAGTTCTTC.